One sample yielded the 7 T cell receptor beta chains listed below, sequenced in a study of shared clonotypes between healthy human individuals. The naive CD8 population came from CD45RO-negative cells selected for CCR7, without terminally differentiated effector memory CD45RA+ cells. Generated by immunoSEQ multiplex PCR, the TCRdb table keeps only in-frame clones and is missing some. The repertoire holds just over 2,000,000 clones, less than 95% seen once, with 0.85% to 1.3% in the top ten. The sample consisted of naive CD8+ T cells sorted from blood. The origin of the receptors is a man between 18 and 29 years old in good health.

Concerning this clone itself: The sample contains more than one DNA sequence encoding this CDR3. The rearrangement joins TRBV7-9 to TRBJ1-1; D is undetermined. Germline lookup yields CDR1 SEHNR and CDR2 FQNEAQ (reference sequence). V was trimmed by 5 bases and J by 1 base, leaving 8 bases between them. The CDR3 runs 13 residues. The CDR3 protein is CASSPSENTEAFF. DNA of the CDR3: TGTGCCAGCAGCCCTAGCGAGAACACTGAAGCTTTCTTT.

In DNA, the CDR3 is TGTGCCAGCAGCTCGGACAGGGGAGTGGGACGACCAGATACGCAGTATTTT. It specifies CASSSDRGVGRPDTQYF. The chain recombines TRBV7-2 with TRBJ2-3, with 9 bases that match TRBD1. V lost 4 bases to trimming and J lost 4 bases; unmatched junction nucleotides: 12. The CDR3 contains 17 residues. Germline V gives CDR1 SGHTA, CDR2 FQGNSA.

V gene TRBV5-1 combines with J gene TRBJ2-7; D is ambiguous. Between the trimmed V and J ends, which lost 0 bases and 7 bases, there was a span of 11 bases. Germline values: CDR1 SGHRS, CDR2 YFSETQ. The CDR3 loop spans 13 amino acids. CDR3 nucleotides: TGCGCCAGCAGCTTGGTTGCCACCGGGGAGCAGTACTTC. Protein: CASSLVATGEQYF.

The chain combines TRBV4-1 with TRBJ2-3, with a possible D match to TRBD2 (5 bases). CDR3 size: 16 residues. Deletions cut 0 bases from V and 0 bases from J, with 10 bases between. Germline values: CDR1 MGHRA, CDR2 YSYEKL. The CDR3 nucleotides are TGCGCCAGCAGCCAAGAGGTTCGGGGAAGCACAGATACGCAGTATTTT. Its protein product is CASSQEVRGSTDTQYF.

V is TRBV27 and J is TRBJ1-5; 10 positions match TRBD1. CDR3 length equals 16 residues. Per germline, CDR1 MNHEY and CDR2 SMNVEV (reference sequence). The junction had 7 bases not matched to a gene; V was cut back by 5 bases and J by 3 bases. The CDR3 DNA sequence: TGTGCCAGCAGTCAAGGACAGGGGGACTTCAATCAGCCCCAGCATTTT. Translation gives CASSQGQGDFNQPQHF.

J is TRBJ2-1 and V is TRBV27, with D possibly matching TRBD2 (7 bases). Germline CDR1 and CDR2: MNHEY and SMNVEV (reference sequence). The V end lost 6 bases, the J end lost 0 bases, and 21 bases lay between the germline ends. The CDR3 contains 18 residues. The CDR3 DNA follows: TGTGCCAGCAGCCCACAGGGAGTAGCGGGTAGCTCCTACAATGAGCAGTTCTTC. Encoded protein: CASSPQGVAGSSYNEQFF.

This rearrangement joins TRBV10-1 to TRBJ2-1; D remains ambiguous. The V and J ends lost 6 bases and 5 bases respectively, with 11 bases between them. The CDR3 spans 13 residues. CDR1 is WNHNN, CDR2 SYGVQD, per germline (reference sequence). CDR3 DNA sequence: TGCGCCAGCAGCGACCCGTGGCACAATGAGCAGTTCTTC. This codes for CASSDPWHNEQFF.